Reported below is one TCR beta chain. Gene names follow the mouse nomenclature. The sequence runs out 1 residue before the end of the CDR3; the remainder is reconstructed from the germline J gene. The entry originates in a study of tissue T cells after allogeneic stem cell transplantation. Trimming shortened V by 3 bases and J by 2 bases, and 5 bases separated the two germline ends. The CDR3 sequence is 12 residues long. Looked up from germline, CDR1 is FNHDT and CDR2 is SITEND (reference sequence). Survey-depth TCRbeta CDR3 sequencing reported V/J genes and productive frequencies. Measured with immunoSEQ multiplex PCR; TCRdb has only the in-frame clones, and not every one. Found here are some 22,000 clones, approximately 69% of them singletons; the top ten hold 0.41%.

This TCR derives from a female BALB/c mouse in good health. The strain's MHC haplotype is H2-d. Sequenced: blood. The rearrangement uses TRBV19 and TRBJ1-1; the D gene is possibly TRBD1 (5 bases). The CDR3 DNA, read in part, is TGTGCCAGCAGTAGGGACAACACAGAAGTCTTC. Translating gives CASSRDNTEVF. Given in full, the CDR3 is CASSRDNTEVFF.